Listed below are T cell receptor beta chains from one sample, sequenced in a study of blood T cells in healthy people across ages. TCRdb recomputed calls from the 5' RACE reads with MiXCR, one row per CDR3 protein. The table includes approximately 1,000,000 distinct CDR3 sequences, under 40% detected once. Sequences were obtained from blood. The source is a man aged 18-30 years in good health. Both conserved end residues are part of each CDR3. Each record gives: D gene, V gene, J gene, clone size, CDR3 DNA, CDR3 protein. A D gene is named only where the DNA matches it firmly. Clone size, where shown, is once, few, many, or a class for clones that have expanded.

d_call: -; v_call: TRBV7-2; j_call: TRBJ1-1; clone_size: few; cdr3_nt: TGTGCCAGCAGCGGGGGGGTAGGGACTGAAGCTTTCTTT; cdr3_aa: CASSGGVGTEAFF
d_call: TRBD1; v_call: TRBV10-3; j_call: TRBJ1-2; clone_size: many; cdr3_nt: TGTGCCATCAGGGGGGACAGGGAAAACTATGGCTACACCTTC; cdr3_aa: CAIRGDRENYGYTF
d_call: TRBD2; v_call: TRBV6-2/TRBV6-3; j_call: TRBJ2-7; clone_size: few; cdr3_nt: TGTGCCAGCAGTTACCCCTCGACTAGCGCGCGTTCCTACGAGCAGTACTTC; cdr3_aa: CASSYPSTSARSYEQYF
d_call: TRBD1; v_call: TRBV7-6; j_call: TRBJ2-3; clone_size: few; cdr3_nt: TGTGCCAGCAGCTCCAGCGGCGACAGGGCGTTCGAAGGCACAGATACGCAGTATTTT; cdr3_aa: CASSSSGDRAFEGTDTQYF
d_call: TRBD1; v_call: TRBV6-2/TRBV6-3; j_call: TRBJ1-5; clone_size: -; cdr3_nt: TGTGCCATCTCGCGACAGGGATTCAATCAGCCCCAGCATTTT; cdr3_aa: CAISRQGFNQPQHF
d_call: -; v_call: TRBV4-3; j_call: TRBJ2-2; clone_size: -; cdr3_nt: TGCGCCAGCAGCCAAGATGATATTATAAACACCGGGGAGCTGTTTTTT; cdr3_aa: CASSQDDIINTGELFF
d_call: -; v_call: TRBV9; j_call: TRBJ1-3; clone_size: -; cdr3_nt: TGTGCCAGCAGCGTAGGTGTAGGGGTCGGAAACACCATATATTTT; cdr3_aa: CASSVGVGVGNTIYF
d_call: -; v_call: TRBV27; j_call: TRBJ2-7; clone_size: -; cdr3_nt: TGTTATAGCAGGAGCTCCTACGAGCAGTACTTC; cdr3_aa: CYSRSSYEQYF
d_call: -; v_call: TRBV12-3/TRBV12-4; j_call: TRBJ1-1; clone_size: -; cdr3_nt: TGTGCCAGCAGTTCACAGGGTCTCATGAACACTGAAGCTTTCTTT; cdr3_aa: CASSSQGLMNTEAFF
d_call: -; v_call: TRBV12-3/TRBV12-4; j_call: TRBJ1-2; clone_size: -; cdr3_nt: TGTGCCAGCAAGAATAACAATGACTGTGGCTACACCTTC; cdr3_aa: CASKNNNDCGYTF